A selection of T cell receptor beta chains follows, all from one sample in a study of cytomegalovirus exposure and HLA in healthy donors. Using immunoSEQ multiplex PCR, the repertoire was profiled, and TCRdb retains in-frame clones only, with some absent. Of approximately 160,000 clones detected, roughly 79% appear once; the ten largest clones hold 7.4%. The specimen sequenced was PBMCs. These receptors were obtained from a male donor in good health and CMV-seropositive. Each CDR3 is given with its conserved first and last residue. D genes are given only for firm matches. A row's size may be missing; if present it is once, few, many or a size class.

len: 14
j_gene: TRBJ2-7
v_gene: TRBV2
abundance: few
d_gene: TRBD1
CDR3nt: TGTGCCAGCAGTCTACAGGGGATCGGAGACGAGCAGTACTTC
CDR3aa: CASSLQGIGDEQYF

len: 12
j_gene: TRBJ2-2
v_gene: TRBV12-5
abundance: NA
d_gene: NA
CDR3nt: TGTGCTAGCCGGGGGAGGAACGGGGAGCTGTTTTTT
CDR3aa: CASRGRNGELFF

len: 14
j_gene: TRBJ2-7
v_gene: TRBV7-6
abundance: few
d_gene: TRBD2
CDR3nt: TGTGCCAGCAGAATAGCGGGGGATACCTACGAGCAGTACTTC
CDR3aa: CASRIAGDTYEQYF

len: 14
j_gene: TRBJ2-3
v_gene: TRBV5-8
abundance: NA
d_gene: NA
CDR3nt: TGTGCCAGCCTATACGACAGCCACACAGATACGCAGTATTTT
CDR3aa: CASLYDSHTDTQYF

len: 11
j_gene: TRBJ2-7
v_gene: TRBV11-2
abundance: NA
d_gene: NA
CDR3nt: TGTGCCAGCAGCTTTAACTACGAGCAGTACTTC
CDR3aa: CASSFNYEQYF

len: 16
j_gene: TRBJ1-6
v_gene: TRBV2
abundance: once
d_gene: NA
CDR3nt: TGTGCCAGCCTACCTTATTCGGGGGTCCGAATTGGAGCCCTCCACTTT
CDR3aa: CASLPYSGVRIGALHF

len: 12
j_gene: TRBJ2-7
v_gene: TRBV13
abundance: NA
d_gene: NA
CDR3nt: TGTGCCAGCAGCACGGGTCCGCGCGAGCAGTACTTC
CDR3aa: CASSTGPREQYF

len: 13
j_gene: TRBJ2-3
v_gene: TRBV27
abundance: NA
d_gene: TRBD1
CDR3nt: TGTGCCAGCAGTTTCTCAGGGGGAGATACGCAGTATTTT
CDR3aa: CASSFSGGDTQYF

len: 13
j_gene: TRBJ1-1
v_gene: TRBV7-9
abundance: few
d_gene: TRBD1
CDR3nt: TGTGCCAGCCTCAAGGGGGCGGACACTGAAGCTTTCTTT
CDR3aa: CASLKGADTEAFF

len: 15
j_gene: TRBJ1-1
v_gene: TRBV18
abundance: NA
d_gene: TRBD1
CDR3nt: TGTGCCAGCTCACCCGGACAGGGAGGGAACACTGAAGCTTTCTTT
CDR3aa: CASSPGQGGNTEAFF

len: 14
j_gene: TRBJ1-4
v_gene: TRBV5-1
abundance: NA
d_gene: NA
CDR3nt: TGCGCCAGCAGCCCGGAGGGATTCAATGAAAAACTGTTTTTT
CDR3aa: CASSPEGFNEKLFF

len: 16
j_gene: TRBJ2-6
v_gene: TRBV7-6
abundance: NA
d_gene: TRBD1
CDR3nt: TGTGCCAGCAGCTTTCAGGGGGCGGCTGGGGCCAACGTCCTGACTTTC
CDR3aa: CASSFQGAAGANVLTF

len: 14
j_gene: TRBJ2-7
v_gene: TRBV19
abundance: NA
d_gene: TRBD1
CDR3nt: TGTGCCAGTAGTGCTTGGGACAGGGACTACGAGCAGTACTTC
CDR3aa: CASSAWDRDYEQYF

len: 11
j_gene: TRBJ2-1
v_gene: TRBV2
abundance: NA
d_gene: NA
CDR3nt: TGTGCCAGCAGTACCGCCGGTGAGCAGTTCTTC
CDR3aa: CASSTAGEQFF

len: 14
j_gene: TRBJ1-4
v_gene: TRBV5-6
abundance: NA
d_gene: TRBD1
CDR3nt: TGTGCCAGCAGCCCGGACAGGGGGCGAGAAAAACTGTTTTTT
CDR3aa: CASSPDRGREKLFF

len: 13
j_gene: TRBJ1-2
v_gene: TRBV14
abundance: few
d_gene: TRBD1
CDR3nt: TGTGCCAGCAGCCCAAGACAGGGGGAGGGCTACACCTTC
CDR3aa: CASSPRQGEGYTF

len: 20
j_gene: TRBJ1-1
v_gene: TRBV11-3
abundance: NA
d_gene: TRBD1
CDR3nt: TGTGCCAGCAGCTTAGAGGCCCGGGATTGGACAGGGAACACGAACACTGAAGCTTTCTTT
CDR3aa: CASSLEARDWTGNTNTEAFF

len: 15
j_gene: TRBJ1-2
v_gene: TRBV29-1
abundance: NA
d_gene: NA
CDR3nt: TGCAGCGTTGATATCCGGGACTTGGGGAGCTATGGCTACACCTTC
CDR3aa: CSVDIRDLGSYGYTF

len: 15
j_gene: TRBJ2-7
v_gene: TRBV19
abundance: NA
d_gene: TRBD1
CDR3nt: TGTGCCAGTAGTTCCGGACAGGGTGGCTCCTACGAGCAGTACTTC
CDR3aa: CASSSGQGGSYEQYF

len: 14
j_gene: TRBJ1-6
v_gene: TRBV30
abundance: once
d_gene: TRBD1
CDR3nt: TGTGCCTGCCGGACAGGGTTTGGTAATTCACCCCTCCACTTT
CDR3aa: CACRTGFGNSPLHF

len: 12
j_gene: TRBJ2-7
v_gene: TRBV11-2
abundance: NA
d_gene: TRBD1
CDR3nt: TGTGCCAGCAGCCGAGACAGGGACGAGCAGTACTTC
CDR3aa: CASSRDRDEQYF

len: 16
j_gene: TRBJ2-1
v_gene: TRBV5-1
abundance: few
d_gene: NA
CDR3nt: TGCGCCAGCAGCACATCTCAGGGGGGCACCTACAATGAGCAGTTCTTC
CDR3aa: CASSTSQGGTYNEQFF

len: 14
j_gene: TRBJ1-1
v_gene: TRBV19
abundance: NA
d_gene: NA
CDR3nt: TGTGCCAGTACCTCAGCTTGGAGGAACACTGAAGCTTTCTTT
CDR3aa: CASTSAWRNTEAFF

len: 16
j_gene: TRBJ2-3
v_gene: TRBV7-9
abundance: NA
d_gene: NA
CDR3nt: TGTTCCAGCAGCTCCTTCGGGGAAGGAGCCACAGATACGCAGTATTTT
CDR3aa: CSSSSFGEGATDTQYF

len: 16
j_gene: TRBJ1-2
v_gene: TRBV4-1
abundance: NA
d_gene: TRBD1
CDR3nt: TGCGCCAGCAGCCTAAAAGGACAGGGGCAGGTCTATGGCTACACCTTC
CDR3aa: CASSLKGQGQVYGYTF

len: 14
j_gene: TRBJ1-6
v_gene: TRBV27
abundance: NA
d_gene: TRBD1
CDR3nt: TGTGCCAGCAGATCCGGGACAGGTCATTCACCCCTCCACTTT
CDR3aa: CASRSGTGHSPLHF

len: 16
j_gene: TRBJ1-2
v_gene: TRBV6-5
abundance: NA
d_gene: NA
CDR3nt: TGTGCCAGCAGTTACTCAAACGAAGGGACTCCGGGGGGCTACACCTTC
CDR3aa: CASSYSNEGTPGGYTF

len: 12
j_gene: TRBJ2-7
v_gene: TRBV7-9
abundance: NA
d_gene: TRBD1
CDR3nt: TGTGCCAGCAGCCAGACAGGGGGAGAGCAGTACTTC
CDR3aa: CASSQTGGEQYF

len: 14
j_gene: TRBJ1-1
v_gene: TRBV11-2
abundance: NA
d_gene: NA
CDR3nt: TGTGCCAGCAGCGTAGACAGCGTGAACACTGAAGCTTTCTTT
CDR3aa: CASSVDSVNTEAFF

len: 14
j_gene: TRBJ1-2
v_gene: TRBV30
abundance: NA
d_gene: NA
CDR3nt: TGTGCCTGGAGTGTAGGCGGTCCGAGTGGGGGCTACACCTTC
CDR3aa: CAWSVGGPSGGYTF

len: 14
j_gene: TRBJ1-1
v_gene: TRBV5-4
abundance: NA
d_gene: NA
CDR3nt: TGTGCCAGCAGCTCCTCGGGGACAAACACTGAAGCTTTCTTT
CDR3aa: CASSSSGTNTEAFF

len: 16
j_gene: TRBJ2-3
v_gene: TRBV4-1
abundance: NA
d_gene: TRBD1
CDR3nt: TGCGCCAGCAGCCCGGACCACGGACAGGGGGGAGATACGCAGTATTTT
CDR3aa: CASSPDHGQGGDTQYF

len: 18
j_gene: TRBJ2-3
v_gene: TRBV9
abundance: NA
d_gene: NA
CDR3nt: TGTGCCAGCGGCTCTGGGAGGAACGCCAGGGTTGGCACAGATACGCAGTATTTT
CDR3aa: CASGSGRNARVGTDTQYF

len: 16
j_gene: TRBJ2-7
v_gene: TRBV5-6
abundance: few
d_gene: TRBD1
CDR3nt: TGTGCCAGCAGCTTGGGGGGGACAGTGGAACGCTACGAGCAGTACTTC
CDR3aa: CASSLGGTVERYEQYF

len: 12
j_gene: TRBJ1-2
v_gene: TRBV7-9
abundance: NA
d_gene: NA
CDR3nt: TGTGCCAGCAGCTTCAAAAACAGGGCGATCTCCTTC
CDR3aa: CASSFKNRAISF

len: 15
j_gene: TRBJ1-1
v_gene: TRBV7-9
abundance: once
d_gene: TRBD1
CDR3nt: TGTGCCAGCAGGCCTGACAGGGGGCGGGACACTGAAGCTTTCTTT
CDR3aa: CASRPDRGRDTEAFF

len: 13
j_gene: TRBJ2-3
v_gene: TRBV6-1
abundance: NA
d_gene: NA
CDR3nt: TGTGCCAGCGGGGTGGGGGCCAAAGATACGCAGTATTTT
CDR3aa: CASGVGAKDTQYF

len: 19
j_gene: TRBJ2-3
v_gene: TRBV14
abundance: NA
d_gene: NA
CDR3nt: TGTGCCAGCAGCCAAGACAGTTTGGGGGGGGCCCCCGAATCAGATACGCAGTATTTT
CDR3aa: CASSQDSLGGAPESDTQYF

len: 13
j_gene: TRBJ2-5
v_gene: TRBV7-2
abundance: NA
d_gene: NA
CDR3nt: TGTGCCAGCAGCTTAGGACATCAAGAGACCCAGTACTTC
CDR3aa: CASSLGHQETQYF

len: 15
j_gene: TRBJ1-5
v_gene: TRBV5-1
abundance: NA
d_gene: NA
CDR3nt: TGCGCCAGCAGCCTGATGGGCCCCATGGATCAGCCCCAGCATTTT
CDR3aa: CASSLMGPMDQPQHF

len: 14
j_gene: TRBJ1-5
v_gene: TRBV7-8
abundance: NA
d_gene: NA
CDR3nt: TGTGCCAGCATGGGGGGGGCCGTGGATCAGCCCCAGCATTTT
CDR3aa: CASMGGAVDQPQHF

len: 15
j_gene: TRBJ2-7
v_gene: TRBV2
abundance: NA
d_gene: TRBD2
CDR3nt: TGTGCCAGCAGTGCCGGGACTAGCGCCTCCTACGAGCAGTACTTC
CDR3aa: CASSAGTSASYEQYF

len: 13
j_gene: TRBJ1-2
v_gene: TRBV19
abundance: NA
d_gene: NA
CDR3nt: TGTGCCAGTAGTATCCCCCTTAACTATGGCTACACCTTC
CDR3aa: CASSIPLNYGYTF